This note documents a single T cell receptor (beta chain) sequence. The record originates from a study of Ad26.COV2.S vaccination and SARS-CoV-2 variants. The overall study: In the study, Ad26.COV2.S was injected intramuscularly once, or twice 56 days apart.

Treatment: over 15 received Ad26.COV2.S at low or high dose, single or two shots; 5 received placebo; per-sample allocation not given. Vaccine and placebo recipients were sampled on day 63 after the first injection. TCRdb's copy holds only in-frame clones and misses some; the assay was immunoSEQ multiplex PCR. This sample has roughly 400,000 clones, with 92% found just once. V shed 0 bases and J 4 bases; nucleotides not matched to a gene: 5. From germline, CDR1 is LGHNA and CDR2 YSLEER. The CDR3 covers 15 residues. V usage is TRBV4-3 and J usage is TRBJ1-1; 7 bases map to TRBD1. The starting material was peripheral blood, obtained in a trial of Ad26.COV2.S vaccine versus placebo. This clonotype originated in a person aged 18-65 years who received the Ad26.COV2.S COVID-19 vaccine or a placebo. The CDR3 spells CASSQDRAGGTEAFF. In DNA form, the CDR3 reads TGCGCCAGCAGCCAAGATCGGGCAGGGGGCACTGAAGCTTTCTTT.